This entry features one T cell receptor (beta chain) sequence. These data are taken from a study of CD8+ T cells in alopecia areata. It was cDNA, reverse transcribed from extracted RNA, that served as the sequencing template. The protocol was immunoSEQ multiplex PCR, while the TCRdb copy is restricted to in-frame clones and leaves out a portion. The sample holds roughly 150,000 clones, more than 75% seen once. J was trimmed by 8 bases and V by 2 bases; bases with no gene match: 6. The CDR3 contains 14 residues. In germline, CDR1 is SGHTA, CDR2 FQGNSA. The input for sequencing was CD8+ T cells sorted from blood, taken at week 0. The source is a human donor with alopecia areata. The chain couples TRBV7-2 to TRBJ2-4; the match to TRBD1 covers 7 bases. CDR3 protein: CASSLTQGRDIQYF. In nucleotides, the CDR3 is TGTGCCAGCAGCTTAACACAGGGGCGGGACATTCAGTACTTC.